These T cell receptor beta chains were read from a single sample in a study of radiation and T cells in renal cell carcinoma. The table came from immunoSEQ multiplex PCR; TCRdb's copy has only in-frame clones and leaves some out. The sample yields 140,000 or so clones, nearly 90% seen once. The starting material was blood, obtained from a patient whose treatment included radiotherapy and nephrectomy. The receptors come from a woman in her forties or fifties with renal cell carcinoma. Both conserved end residues are part of each CDR3. Each record gives: J gene, V gene, CDR3 protein.

j_gene: TRBJ2-7; v_gene: TRBV19; CDR3aa: CASSIGGLPRYEQYF
j_gene: TRBJ1-3; v_gene: TRBV30; CDR3aa: CAWSTAGASGNTIYF
j_gene: TRBJ1-2; v_gene: TRBV27; CDR3aa: CASSLSIGGVDYGYTF
j_gene: TRBJ2-3; v_gene: TRBV6-6; CDR3aa: CASDQRGTTDTQYF
j_gene: TRBJ2-1; v_gene: TRBV2; CDR3aa: CASSDGGEYEQFF
j_gene: TRBJ2-7; v_gene: TRBV2; CDR3aa: CASSEEWTAYEQYF
j_gene: TRBJ1-2; v_gene: TRBV28; CDR3aa: CASSLPPYGYTF
j_gene: TRBJ2-3; v_gene: TRBV11-2; CDR3aa: CASSLDGITDTQYF
j_gene: TRBJ1-2; v_gene: TRBV19; CDR3aa: CASQGRTEKNYGYTF
j_gene: TRBJ2-2; v_gene: TRBV2; CDR3aa: CASIGQLTGELFF
j_gene: TRBJ1-2; v_gene: TRBV29-1; CDR3aa: CSVPTLEGVSTGYTF
j_gene: TRBJ1-6; v_gene: TRBV7-3; CDR3aa: CASSLTRRYSPLHF
j_gene: TRBJ1-6; v_gene: TRBV11-3; CDR3aa: CASSFDGNSPLHF
j_gene: TRBJ2-5; v_gene: TRBV5-1; CDR3aa: CASSLEPSRRETQYF
j_gene: TRBJ2-5; v_gene: TRBV2; CDR3aa: CASSVELAGKETQYF
j_gene: TRBJ1-2; v_gene: TRBV6-5; CDR3aa: CASRLYRDPHYGYTF
j_gene: TRBJ1-2; v_gene: TRBV6-1; CDR3aa: CASSGIGGTAKGVLGYTF
j_gene: TRBJ2-7; v_gene: TRBV19; CDR3aa: CASSMGQVGGEQYF